This T cell receptor beta chain was found in a study of memory CD4+ T cells and cytomegalovirus serostatus. Study in general: Donors were healthy Belgian adults, fewer than ten CMV seropositive and 20 to 25 seronegative.

Details on this clone: What it binds is unknown.

In the study's own analysis: After removing out-of-frame reads, 2,204,828 distinct TCRbeta sequences remained. Sequencing used immunoSEQ multiplex PCR; TCRdb keeps in-frame clones, though not all of them. For V, J and clone size, that table is used; D and trimming come from the DNA. The sample holds some 65,000 clones; over 70% are singletons and the top ten take around 0.58%. V was trimmed by 6 bases and J by 0 bases, leaving 6 bases between them. CDR3 length: 13 residues. Looked up from germline, CDR1 is MNHEY and CDR2 is SVGAGI. The sort gate was single viable CD3+CD4+CD8-CD45RO+ cells for memory CD4+ T cells. CMV serostatus came from serum IgG against pp150, pp28, p38, p52. General study points: CMV serostatus prediction reached median AUC approximately 0.95, or 0.91 with US-trained model.

This receptor was identified in an adult in good health and CMV-seronegative. Some clones in this sample may be carry-over from other donors' samples. The sample was memory CD4+ T cells from blood. The rearrangement joins TRBV6-5 to TRBJ2-1; D is unclear. CDR3 bases: TGTGCCAGCAGGACAAGCTCCTACAATGAGCAGTTCTTC. Protein product: CASRTSSYNEQFF.